This note documents a single T cell receptor (beta chain) sequence. The data are from a study of blood T cell repertoires in COVID-19. Each recovered donor of Cohort 3 presented with two negative PCRs, clearance, or symptom resolution. Sequencing used immunoSEQ multiplex PCR; TCRdb keeps in-frame clones, though not all of them. The profile shows more than 450,000 clones, roughly 87% of them singletons. Source material: PBMCs or T cells enriched from blood (not recorded which). The TCR originated in a woman between 18 and 29 years old who had recovered from COVID-19.

The CDR3 spells CASSWTAEAFF. DNA for the CDR3: TGTGCCAGCAGTTGGACAGCCGAAGCTTTCTTT. The chain links TRBV6-2 or TRBV6-3 to TRBJ1-1, with D possibly matching TRBD1 (6 bases). This CDR3 region has 11 residues. Trimming took off 4 bases at V and 8 bases at J, with 8 bases between the two ends. Germline V gives CDR1 MNHEY, CDR2 SVGEGT.